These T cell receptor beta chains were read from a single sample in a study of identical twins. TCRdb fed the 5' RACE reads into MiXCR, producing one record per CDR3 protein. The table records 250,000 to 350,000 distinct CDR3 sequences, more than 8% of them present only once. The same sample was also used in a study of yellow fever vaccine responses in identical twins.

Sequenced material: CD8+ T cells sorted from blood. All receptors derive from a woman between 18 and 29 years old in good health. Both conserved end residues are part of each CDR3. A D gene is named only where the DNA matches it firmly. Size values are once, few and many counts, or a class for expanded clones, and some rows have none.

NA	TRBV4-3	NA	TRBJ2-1	TGCGCCAACAGCCAAGAAAACAAGGACTACAATGAGCAGTTCTTC	CANSQENKDYNEQFF
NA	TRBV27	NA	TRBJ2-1	TGTGCCAGCAGACCAACCTACAGCCACAATGAGCAGTTCTTC	CASRPTYSHNEQFF
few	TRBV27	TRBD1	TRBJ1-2	TGTGCCAGCAGTTCCTCCTACGGGGACAGGGTCAGGGGCTACACCTTC	CASSSSYGDRVRGYTF
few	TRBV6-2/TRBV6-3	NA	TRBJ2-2	TGTGCCAGCAAATGGGGTTCGGACACCGGGGAGCTGTTTTTT	CASKWGSDTGELFF
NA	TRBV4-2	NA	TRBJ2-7	TGTGCCAGCAGCCAAGGGGGCGACTACGAGCAGTACTTC	CASSQGGDYEQYF
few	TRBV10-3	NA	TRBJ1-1	TGTGCCTATCAAAAGGGCGCGGACACTGAAGCTTTCTTT	CAYQKGADTEAFF
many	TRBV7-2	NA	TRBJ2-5	TGTGCCAGCAGCCCTTCTGGGGGCTATCTACAAGAGACCCAGTACTTC	CASSPSGGYLQETQYF
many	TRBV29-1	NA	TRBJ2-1	TGCAGCGTTGAAGATCTTCCCTACAATGAGCAGTTCTTC	CSVEDLPYNEQFF
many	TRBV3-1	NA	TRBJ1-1	TGTGCCAGCAGCCAAGATGGTTTGGGGAACACTGAAGCTTTCTTT	CASSQDGLGNTEAFF
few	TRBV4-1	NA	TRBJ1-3	TGCGCCAGCAGCCAAGATCAAACTATTATAGGTGGAAACACCATATATTTT	CASSQDQTIIGGNTIYF
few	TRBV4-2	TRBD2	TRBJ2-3	TGTGCCAGCAGCCAGATAGCGGGAGGGGCCACAGATACGCAGTATTTT	CASSQIAGGATDTQYF
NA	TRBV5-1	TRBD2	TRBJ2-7	TGCGCCAGCAGGGATTCGCTAAGCGGGAGCTTCTACGAGCAGTACTTC	CASRDSLSGSFYEQYF
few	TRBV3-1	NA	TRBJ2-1	TGTGCCAGCAGCCAAGTGGAGGGTAGCGAGCAGTTCTTC	CASSQVEGSEQFF
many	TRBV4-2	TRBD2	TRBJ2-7	TGTGCCAGCAGCCAAGACATAGCGGGGGGGCCTTCCCACGAGCAGTACTTC	CASSQDIAGGPSHEQYF
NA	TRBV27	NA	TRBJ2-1	TGTGCCAGCCGGACGGGCTACAATGAGCAGTTCTTC	CASRTGYNEQFF
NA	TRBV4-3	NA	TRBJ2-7	TGCGCCAGCAGCCAAGATATCGGACAGATCTACGAGCAGTACTTC	CASSQDIGQIYEQYF
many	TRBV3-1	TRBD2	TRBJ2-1	TGTGCCAGCAGAGACGGGGGGAGCTCCTACAATGAGCAGTTCTTC	CASRDGGSSYNEQFF
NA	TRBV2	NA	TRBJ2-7	TGTGCCAGCAGTTTCGGGATCGGATACGAGCAGTACTTC	CASSFGIGYEQYF
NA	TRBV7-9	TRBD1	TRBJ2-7	TGTGCCAGCATCAAACCGGGACAGGGCCTTAACGAGCAGTACTTC	CASIKPGQGLNEQYF
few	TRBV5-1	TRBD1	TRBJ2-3	TGCGCCAGCAGCTCTAGGGACAGTTCTAGCACAGATACGCAGTATTTT	CASSSRDSSSTDTQYF
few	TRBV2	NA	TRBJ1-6	TGTGCCAGCAGCGGAGGGCTGAACACCTATAATTCACCCCTCCACTTT	CASSGGLNTYNSPLHF
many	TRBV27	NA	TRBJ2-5	TGTGCCAGCAGTTTACAGGGGTATCGAGAGACCCAGTACTTC	CASSLQGYRETQYF
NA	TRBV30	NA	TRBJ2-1	TGTGCCTGGAGTTTGGTGAATGAGCAGTTCTTC	CAWSLVNEQFF
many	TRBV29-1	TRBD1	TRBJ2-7	TGCAGCGTTGAAGAAGGGACAGGTCCAACCTACGAGCAGTACTTC	CSVEEGTGPTYEQYF
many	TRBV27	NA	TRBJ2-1	TGTGCCAGCAGTCTCGCATCGGGGGACTCCTACAATGAGCAGTTCTTC	CASSLASGDSYNEQFF
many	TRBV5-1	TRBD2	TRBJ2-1	TGCGCCAGCAGCCTCCCGACTAGCGATAATGAGCAGTTCTTC	CASSLPTSDNEQFF
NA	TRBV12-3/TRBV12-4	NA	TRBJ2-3	TGTGCCAGCAGTTTAATTCAGGGCACAGATACGCAGTATTTT	CASSLIQGTDTQYF
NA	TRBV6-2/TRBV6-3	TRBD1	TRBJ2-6	TGTGCCAGCAGACCCCGGGACAGAAACGTAAACTCTGGGGCCAACGTCCTGACTTTC	CASRPRDRNVNSGANVLTF
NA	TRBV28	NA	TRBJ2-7	TGTGCCAGCAGTTTTGGGGGCTTCCACGAGCAGCACTTC	CASSFGGFHEQHF
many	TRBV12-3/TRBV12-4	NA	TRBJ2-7	TGTGCCAGCAATTCCGGTCCCCGGCCCTACGAGCAGTACTTC	CASNSGPRPYEQYF
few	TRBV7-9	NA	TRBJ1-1	TGTGCCAGCTCCCGGAGGGAGGACACTGAAGCTTTCTTT	CASSRREDTEAFF